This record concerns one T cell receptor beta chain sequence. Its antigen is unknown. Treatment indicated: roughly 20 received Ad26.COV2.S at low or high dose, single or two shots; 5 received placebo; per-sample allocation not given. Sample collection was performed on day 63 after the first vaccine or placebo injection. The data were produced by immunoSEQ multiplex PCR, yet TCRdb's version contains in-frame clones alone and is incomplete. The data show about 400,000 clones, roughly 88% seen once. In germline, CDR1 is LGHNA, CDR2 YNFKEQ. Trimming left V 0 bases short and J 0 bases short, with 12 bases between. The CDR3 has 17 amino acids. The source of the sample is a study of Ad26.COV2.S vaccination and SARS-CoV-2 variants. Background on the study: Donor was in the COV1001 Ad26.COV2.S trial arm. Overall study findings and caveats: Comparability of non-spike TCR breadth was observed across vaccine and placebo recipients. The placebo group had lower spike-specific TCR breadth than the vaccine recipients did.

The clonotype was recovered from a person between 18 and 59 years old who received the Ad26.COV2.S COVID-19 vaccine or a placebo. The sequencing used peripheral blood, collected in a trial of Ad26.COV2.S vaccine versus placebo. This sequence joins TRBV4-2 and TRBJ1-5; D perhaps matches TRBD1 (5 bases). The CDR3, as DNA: TGTGCCAGCAGCCAAGATCTGGGCAGGGTTAGCAATCAGCCCCAGCATTTT. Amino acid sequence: CASSQDLGRVSNQPQHF.